These T cell receptor beta chains were read from a single sample in a study of PD-L1 blockade in urothelial cancer. The repertoire was sequenced with immunoSEQ multiplex PCR; TCRdb's copy has only in-frame clones and lacks some. The sample has some 45,000 clones, over 75% seen once. This sample comprised PBMCs, obtained around atezolizumab (anti-PD-L1) treatment. Receptors originate from a man aged 60-69 years with urothelial cancer. Both conserved end residues are part of each CDR3. The D gene is left open where the match is weak. Only some rows state a clone size, as once, few, many or a class for expanded clones.

V	D	size	J	CDR3	DNA
TRBV5-1	TRBD2	NA	TRBJ2-3	CASSPSGSVTDTQYF	TGCGCCAGCAGCCCTAGCGGGAGTGTCACAGATACGCAGTATTTT
TRBV6-6	NA	NA	TRBJ2-2	CASSSGKPAGELFF	TGTGCCAGCAGTTCCGGGAAACCAGCCGGGGAGCTGTTTTTT
TRBV28	TRBD2	NA	TRBJ2-2	CASISGGQGTGELFF	TGTGCCAGCATTTCGGGGGGGCAGGGCACCGGGGAGCTGTTTTTT
TRBV7-8	TRBD1	NA	TRBJ2-1	CASSYGQGAYNEQFF	TGTGCCAGCAGCTATGGACAGGGGGCATACAATGAGCAGTTCTTC
TRBV5-1	NA	once	TRBJ2-7	CASSSSHPGVDEQYF	TGCGCCAGCAGCTCATCTCATCCGGGGGTGGACGAGCAGTACTTC
TRBV7-8	TRBD2	NA	TRBJ2-7	CASSPRGGDIYEQYF	TGTGCCAGCAGCCCTCGGGGAGGGGATATCTACGAGCAGTACTTC
TRBV7-9	NA	once	TRBJ2-7	CASSWPGSLGLHSYEQYF	TGTGCCAGCAGCTGGCCAGGGTCGCTTGGACTACACTCCTACGAGCAGTACTTC
TRBV30	TRBD2	few	TRBJ2-1	CAWRQLAGGVPSNEQFF	TGTGCCTGGAGGCAACTAGCGGGAGGAGTCCCGTCCAATGAGCAGTTCTTC
TRBV29-1	NA	NA	TRBJ1-1	CSVREPGNTEAFF	TGCAGCGTTCGGGAGCCGGGAAACACTGAAGCTTTCTTT
TRBV19	NA	NA	TRBJ2-1	CASSSGREQFF	TGTGCCAGTAGTAGTGGGCGCGAGCAGTTCTTC
TRBV19	TRBD1	NA	TRBJ1-5	CASSSSTGVYSNQPQHF	TGTGCCAGTAGTAGTTCAACAGGGGTTTATAGCAATCAGCCCCAGCATTTT
TRBV19	NA	NA	TRBJ2-6	CASSISRANVLTF	TGTGCCAGTAGTATATCTAGGGCCAACGTCCTGACTTTC
TRBV28	TRBD1	NA	TRBJ2-1	CASSTPGGEGSNEQFF	TGTGCCAGCAGCACGCCAGGGGGCGAGGGGTCCAATGAGCAGTTCTTC
TRBV28	TRBD2	once	TRBJ2-7	CASSTTTVSGRPLYEQYF	TGTGCCAGCAGTACGACGACAGTTAGCGGGAGGCCACTCTACGAGCAGTACTTC
TRBV10-2	NA	few	TRBJ1-4	CASSQVNEKLFF	TGCGCCAGCAGCCAGGTTAATGAAAAACTGTTTTTT
TRBV19	TRBD1	NA	TRBJ2-2	CASSVAGGEEPGELFF	TGTGCCAGTAGTGTTGCAGGGGGAGAAGAGCCCGGGGAGCTGTTTTTT
TRBV10-3	TRBD2	NA	TRBJ2-4	CAISDPSGNIQYF	TGTGCCATCAGTGATCCTAGCGGGAACATTCAGTACTTC
TRBV19	NA	NA	TRBJ1-5	CASSTPISGLTLHSNQPQHF	TGTGCCAGTAGTACCCCGATTTCAGGGTTAACTCTGCATAGCAATCAGCCCCAGCATTTT
TRBV18	NA	NA	TRBJ1-5	CASSRAGGNQPQHF	TGTGCCAGCTCCCGGGCAGGGGGCAATCAGCCCCAGCATTTT
TRBV5-1	TRBD1	NA	TRBJ1-2	CASSPDRLGGYTF	TGCGCCAGCAGCCCGGACAGGCTGGGAGGCTACACCTTC
TRBV5-1	NA	NA	TRBJ2-3	CASSLAVAGTDTQYF	TGCGCCAGCAGCTTGGCGGTAGCGGGCACAGATACGCAGTATTTT
TRBV7-9	NA	NA	TRBJ2-1	CASSLALRTPSYNEQFF	TGTGCCAGCAGCTTAGCTTTGAGGACTCCCTCCTACAATGAGCAGTTCTTC
TRBV30	TRBD2	NA	TRBJ2-1	CAWTSSGGYNEQFF	TGTGCCTGGACCTCTAGCGGGGGCTACAATGAGCAGTTCTTC
TRBV7-8	NA	NA	TRBJ2-1	CASSFVPRRGEQFF	TGTGCCAGCAGCTTCGTCCCCCGGCGCGGTGAGCAGTTCTTC